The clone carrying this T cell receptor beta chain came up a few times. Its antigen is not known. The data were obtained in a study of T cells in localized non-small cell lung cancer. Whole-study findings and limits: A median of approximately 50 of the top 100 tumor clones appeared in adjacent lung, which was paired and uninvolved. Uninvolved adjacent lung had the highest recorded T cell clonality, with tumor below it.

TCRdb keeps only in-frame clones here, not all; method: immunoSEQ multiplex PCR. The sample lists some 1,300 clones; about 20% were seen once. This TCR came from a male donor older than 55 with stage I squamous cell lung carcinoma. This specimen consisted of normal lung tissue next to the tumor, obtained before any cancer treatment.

CDR3 DNA sequence: TGTGCCAGCAGTTACCCGGGGGGGAAGGTAGCTGGGGCCAACGTCCTGACTTTC. It yields the protein CASSYPGGKVAGANVLTF. J is TRBJ2-6 and V is TRBV6-8, with 8 bases lining up with TRBD2. Germline-derived CDR1 and CDR2 are MNHGY and SAAAGT. The CDR3 consists of 18 residues. The J segment lost 2 bases and the V segment lost 2 bases, leaving 8 bases of the junction unmatched.